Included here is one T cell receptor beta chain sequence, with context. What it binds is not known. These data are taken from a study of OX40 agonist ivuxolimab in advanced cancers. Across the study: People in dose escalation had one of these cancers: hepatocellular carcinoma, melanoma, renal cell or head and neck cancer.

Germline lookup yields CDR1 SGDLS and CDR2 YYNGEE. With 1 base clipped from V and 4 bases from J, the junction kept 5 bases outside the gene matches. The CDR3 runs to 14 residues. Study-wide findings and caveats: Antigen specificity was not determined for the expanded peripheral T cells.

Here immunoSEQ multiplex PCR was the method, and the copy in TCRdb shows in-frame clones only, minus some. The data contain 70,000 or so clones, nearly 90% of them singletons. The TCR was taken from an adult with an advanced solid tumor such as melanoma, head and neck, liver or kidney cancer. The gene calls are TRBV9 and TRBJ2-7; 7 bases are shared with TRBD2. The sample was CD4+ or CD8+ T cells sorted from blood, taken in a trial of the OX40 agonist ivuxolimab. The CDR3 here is CASSVSGITYEQYF. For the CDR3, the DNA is TGTGCCAGCAGCGTAAGCGGGATCACGTACGAGCAGTACTTC.